This paragraph covers one T cell receptor (beta chain) sequence. What it binds is not known. This specimen belongs to a study of cytotoxic CD8 clonotypes in ibrutinib-treated CLL. Findings and caveats of the study: Few clonotypes were public, and these shrank or held steady under treatment.

Sequenced by immunoSEQ multiplex PCR; TCRdb stores in-frame clones only, minus some. The sample lists more than 300,000 clones, 80% occurring once. The sequence was obtained from a human donor with chronic lymphocytic leukemia. Source: PBMCs, taken before ibrutinib treatment.

This CDR3 is CASSPTVVALTGELFF. DNA of the CDR3: TGTGCCAGCAGCCCAACGGTGGTAGCCCTCACCGGGGAGCTGTTTTTT. The chain couples TRBV7-6 to TRBJ2-2; D not resolved. Germline V lookup: CDR1 SGHVS, CDR2 FNYEAQ. V was clipped by 5 bases and J by 4 bases, with 17 bases between them. The length of the CDR3 is 16 residues.